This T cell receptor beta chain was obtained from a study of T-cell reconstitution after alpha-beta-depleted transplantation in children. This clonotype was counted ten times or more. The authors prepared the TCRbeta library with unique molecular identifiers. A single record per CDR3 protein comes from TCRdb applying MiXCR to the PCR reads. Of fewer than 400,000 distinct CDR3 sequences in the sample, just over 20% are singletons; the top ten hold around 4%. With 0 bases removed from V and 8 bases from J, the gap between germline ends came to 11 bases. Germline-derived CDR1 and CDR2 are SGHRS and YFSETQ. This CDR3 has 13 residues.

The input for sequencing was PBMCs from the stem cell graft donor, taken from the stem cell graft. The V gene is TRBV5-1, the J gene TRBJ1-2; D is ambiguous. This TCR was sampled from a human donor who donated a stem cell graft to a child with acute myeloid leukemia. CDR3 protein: CASSLDSPGGYTF. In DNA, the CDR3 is TGCGCCAGCAGCTTGGACTCACCGGGCGGCTACACCTTC.